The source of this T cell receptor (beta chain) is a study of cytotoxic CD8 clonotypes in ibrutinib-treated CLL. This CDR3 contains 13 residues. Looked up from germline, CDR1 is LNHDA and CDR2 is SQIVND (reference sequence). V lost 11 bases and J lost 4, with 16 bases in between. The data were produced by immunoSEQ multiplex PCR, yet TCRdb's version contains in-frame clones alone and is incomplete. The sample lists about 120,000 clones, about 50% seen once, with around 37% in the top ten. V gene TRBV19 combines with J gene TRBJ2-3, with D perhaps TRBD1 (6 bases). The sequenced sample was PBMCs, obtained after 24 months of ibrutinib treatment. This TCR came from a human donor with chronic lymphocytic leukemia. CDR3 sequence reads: CAFPQGPADTQYF. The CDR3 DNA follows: TGTGCCTTCCCACAGGGTCCGGCAGATACGCAGTATTTT. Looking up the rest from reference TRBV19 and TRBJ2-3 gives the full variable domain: DGGITQSPKYLFRKEGQNVTLSCEQNLNHDAMYWYRQDPGQGLRLIYYSQIVNDFQKGDIAEGYSVSREKKESFPLTVTSAQKNPTAFYLCAFPQGPADTQYFGPGTRLTVL.